Following are 32 T cell receptor beta chains from one sample sequenced in a study of identical twins. TCRdb processed the 5' RACE reads anew with MiXCR; each CDR3 protein has one entry. This sample has roughly 1,500,000 distinct CDR3 sequences, with more than 30% found just once. Sample: cord blood. All receptors come from a newborn girl in good health.

The J gene is TRBJ2-5, the V gene TRBV10-3; TRBD2 matches at 7 bases. V trimming: 6 bases; J trimming: 11 bases; junction bases outside the gene matches: 18. Germline loops: CDR1 ENHRY, CDR2 SYGVKD. There are 15 residues in the CDR3. This CDR3 is CAIRDSSLSRREQYF. The CDR3 nucleotides read TGTGCCATCAGGGATTCTAGCCTGAGTAGGCGGGAGCAGTACTTC.

The chain employs TRBV19 and TRBJ2-1; weak D call: TRBD2 (5 bases). The germline V and J ends were trimmed by 3 bases and 4 bases, with 10 bases remaining between them. CDR3 length: 14 residues. Germline CDR1 LNHDA, CDR2 SQIVND (reference sequence). This CDR3 is CASSIVPGYNEQFF. CDR3 in DNA: TGTGCCAGTAGTATTGTTCCGGGGTACAATGAGCAGTTCTTC.

This chain uses TRBV2 with TRBJ2-5; 7 nucleotides agree with TRBD2. The CDR3 contains 13 residues. Germline CDR1 and CDR2: SNHLY and FYNNEI. The CDR3 loop is CGGAGTHQETQYF. In DNA, the CDR3 is TGTGGGGGAGCGGGGACCCACCAAGAGACCCAGTACTTC. Together with reference TRBV2 and TRBJ2-5, the CDR3 gives the full variable domain: EPEVTQTPSHQVTQMGQEVILRCVPISNHLYFYWYRQILGQKVEFLVSFYNNEISEKSEIFDDQFSVERPDGSNFTLKIRSTKLEDSAMYFCGGAGTHQETQYFGPGTRLLVL.

The V and J genes are TRBV27 and TRBJ2-1; D uncertain. V lost 5 bases, J lost 4 bases, and 12 bases lay in between. CDR1 is MNHEY, CDR2 SMNVEV, per germline (reference sequence). The length of the CDR3 is 14 residues. CDR3 sequence (DNA): TGTGCCAGCAGTACCAGGACCGGGTACAATGAGCAGTTCTTC. Protein: CASSTRTGYNEQFF.

The genes are TRBV20-1 and TRBJ1-6, with D perhaps TRBD1 (6 bases). The CDR3 runs 14 residues. Trimming took 3 bases from V and 4 from J, leaving 10 bases between them. Germline-derived CDR1 and CDR2 are DFQATT and SNEGSKA (reference sequence). CDR3 residues: CSARKQGYNSPLHF. CDR3 bases: TGCAGTGCTAGGAAACAGGGTTATAATTCACCCCTCCACTTT.

V gene TRBV20-1 combines with J gene TRBJ1-2; D gene unclear. The germline V gene encodes CDR1 DFQATT and CDR2 SNEGSKA (reference sequence). Trimming removed 3 bases at V and 3 bases at J, with 11 bases between. The CDR3 has 13 residues. The CDR3 loop reads CSASWKVDYGYTF. In DNA, the CDR3 is TGCAGTGCTAGTTGGAAAGTCGACTATGGCTACACCTTC.

The J gene is TRBJ2-7, the V gene TRBV7-9; 12 nucleotides align to TRBD2. CDR1 and CDR2 (germline): SEHNR, FQNEAQ (reference sequence). The trim removed 3 bases at V and 10 bases at J, leaving 10 bases unmatched. This CDR3 is built from 15 residues. CDR3 sequence: CASSLSSGRVETQYF. The CDR3 DNA reads as TGTGCCAGCAGCTTGTCTAGCGGGAGGGTGGAAACCCAGTACTTC.

Here the CDR3 reads CASSQGTPGQGRETQYF. Here the CDR3 DNA reads TGTGCCAGCAGCCAAGGTACCCCGGGACAGGGTCGGGAGACCCAGTACTTC. The J gene is TRBJ2-5, the V gene TRBV4-2; TRBD1 matches 9 bases. V shed 1 base, J shed 5 bases, and the junction held 11 bases outside the gene matches. Germline V CDR1 and CDR2: LGHNA, YNFKEQ. The CDR3 totals 17 residues.

The chain links TRBV27 to TRBJ2-1; tentatively, D is TRBD2 (7 bases). The V end was cut by 0 bases, the J end by 2 bases, with 14 bases between. The CDR3 extends over 17 amino acids. Germline CDR1 and CDR2: MNHEY and SMNVEV (reference sequence). CDR3 sequence reads: CASSLSGAGATYNEQFF. The CDR3 DNA reads as TGTGCCAGCAGTTTATCGGGGGCGGGAGCTACCTACAATGAGCAGTTCTTC.

J is TRBJ2-3 and V is TRBV30; 9 bases map to TRBD2. Germline V CDR1 and CDR2: GTSNPN, SVGIG (reference sequence). This CDR3 is 13 amino acids long. V lost 5 bases and J lost 5; bases outside the gene matches: 5. Here the CDR3 DNA reads TGTGCCTGGTCTAGCGGGGTGGGAGATACGCAGTATTTT. Amino acid sequence: CAWSSGVGDTQYF.

This clonotype was counted ten times or more. The J gene is TRBJ2-7, the V gene TRBV20-1; possibly TRBD1 or TRBD2 for D (5 bases each). This CDR3 has 15 amino acids. Trimming took 4 bases from V and 2 from J, leaving 18 bases between them. CDR1 is DFQATT, CDR2 SNEGSKA, per germline (reference sequence). CDR3 coding DNA: TGCAGTGCTATTCTTCTCGGGGCTAGACCCTACGAGCAGTACTTC. Its translation: CSAILLGARPYEQYF.

The rearrangement joins TRBV14 to TRBJ1-2; D is unresolved. The CDR3 has 15 amino acids. V dropped 2 bases and J dropped 1 base, with 11 bases sitting between them. The germline V gene encodes CDR1 SGHDN and CDR2 FVKESK. The CDR3 reads CASSQKPGINYGYTF. As DNA, the CDR3 is TGTGCCAGCAGCCAAAAGCCCGGGATTAACTATGGCTACACCTTC.

The V call is TRBV2, the J call TRBJ2-3; 8 bases agree with TRBD2. V dropped 3 bases and J dropped 6; count of bases not matched to a gene: 8. The CDR3 spans 15 residues. Germline V gene lookup returns CDR1 SNHLY and CDR2 FYNNEI. The CDR3 loop reads CASSENGGAGDTQYF. The DNA of the CDR3 is TGTGCCAGCAGTGAGAACGGGGGGGCTGGGGATACGCAGTATTTT.

V gene TRBV13 combines with J gene TRBJ2-1; D call uncertain. The CDR3 totals 11 residues. Trimming shortened V by 4 bases and J by 13 bases, and 11 bases separated the two germline ends. Germline lookup yields CDR1 PRHDT and CDR2 FYEKMQ (reference sequence). The CDR3, as DNA: TGTGCCAGCAGCTCCGCTAGGGAACAGTTCTTC. Its protein product is CASSSAREQFF.

The chain carries TRBV14 and TRBJ2-1; D unresolved. V was pared by 1 base and J by 13 bases, with 14 bases between. From germline, CDR1 is SGHDN and CDR2 FVKESK. CDR3 length equals 13 residues. The CDR3 sequence: CASSQVGSETQFF. The CDR3 DNA reads TGTGCCAGCAGCCAAGTAGGTTCAGAGACCCAGTTCTTC. Variable domain in full (rest from reference TRBV14 and TRBJ2-1): EAGVTQFPSHSVIEKGQTVTLRCDPISGHDNLYWYRRVMGKEIKFLLHFVKESKQDESGMPNNRFLAERTGGTYSTLKVQPAELEDSGVYFCASSQVGSETQFFGPGTRLTVL.

This chain links TRBV12-3 or TRBV12-4 with TRBJ2-5, with 8 bases fitting TRBD2. CDR3 size: 16 residues. V lost 3 bases, J lost 5 bases, and 11 bases stayed unmatched. CDR3 residues: CASSLRLGAGDETQYF. CDR3 in DNA: TGTGCCAGCAGTTTGAGGTTAGGAGCGGGGGACGAGACCCAGTACTTC.

This clonotype occurred a few times. The V call is TRBV7-6, the J call TRBJ2-6; 10 nucleotides align to TRBD1. Germline trimming cut 3 bases from V and 0 bases from J; bases unmatched to any gene: 2. This CDR3 comprises 17 residues. The germline CDR1 and CDR2 sequences are SGHVS and FNYEAQ. The CDR3 DNA sequence: TGTGCCAGCAGCTTCCGGGACAGGGGCTCTGGGGCCAACGTCCTGACTTTC. Encoded protein: CASSFRDRGSGANVLTF.

In this sample, this clonotype turned up a few times. The gene calls are TRBV24-1 and TRBJ2-3; 13 bases align to TRBD2. The CDR3 totals 19 residues. Germline-derived CDR1 and CDR2 are KGHDR and SFDVKD. V trimming: 3 bases; J trimming: 6 bases; junction bases outside the gene matches: 14. This CDR3 is CATSDGGLAGLRGSDTQYF. DNA of the CDR3: TGTGCCACCAGTGATGGGGGACTAGCGGGGCTCAGAGGGTCCGATACGCAGTATTTT.

Many counts were recorded for this clonotype. The chain combines TRBV28 with TRBJ2-7; D ambiguous. Germline CDR1 is MDHEN and CDR2 is SYDVKM. The length of the CDR3 is 13 residues. Trimming took off 6 bases at V and 1 base at J, with 10 bases between the two ends. CDR3 in amino acids: CASRLDRSYEQYF. CDR3 in DNA: TGTGCCAGCAGACTGGACCGATCCTACGAGCAGTACTTC.

The V call is TRBV20-1, the J call TRBJ2-3, with TRBD2 identical over 9 bases. Germline CDR1 and CDR2: DFQATT and SNEGSKA (reference sequence). The trim removed 0 bases at V and 9 bases at J, leaving 16 bases unmatched. The CDR3 spans 17 residues. DNA of the CDR3: TGCAGTGCTAGAGAAGAGGGCGGGACTAGCCTTTTCCGAACGCAGTATTTT. As protein: CSAREEGGTSLFRTQYF.

The rearrangement joins TRBV3-1 to TRBJ1-1, with D possibly matching TRBD1 (5 bases). Germline loops: CDR1 LGHDT, CDR2 YNNKEL (reference sequence). This CDR3 is 15 amino acids long. Between the trimmed V and J ends, which lost 3 bases and 1 base, there was a span of 12 bases. CDR3 in DNA: TGTGCCAGCAGCCATCTTGGGCAGGGGAACACTGAAGCTTTCTTT. Amino acid sequence: CASSHLGQGNTEAFF.

The V call is TRBV24-1, the J call TRBJ2-3; 10 nucleotides line up with TRBD2. With 2 bases clipped from V and 1 base from J, the junction kept 2 bases outside the gene matches. Germline CDR1 KGHDR, CDR2 SFDVKD. The CDR3 spans 16 residues. The CDR3 DNA reads as TGTGCCACCAGTGATTGGCTAGCGGGAGGCACAGATACGCAGTATTTT. Its protein product is CATSDWLAGGTDTQYF.

Note on this clonotype: The missing conserved phenylalanine or tryptophan at the end of this CDR3 makes a read error likely. V usage is TRBV12-3 or TRBV12-4 and J usage is TRBJ1-4; 8 bases align to TRBD1. This CDR3 contains 19 residues. Losses at the gene ends were 2 bases for V and 2 bases for J; bases not matched to a gene: 13. Here the CDR3 DNA reads TGTGCCAGCAGTTTATACCGCCTCGGACAGGGAATTACTAATGAAAAACTGTTTATT. The encoded protein is CASSLYRLGQGITNEKLFI.

The chain couples TRBV9 to TRBJ2-2, with TRBD1 as a possible D gene (5 bases). CDR1 and CDR2 (germline): SGDLS, YYNGEE. This CDR3 comprises 15 residues. Deletions cut 7 bases from V and 3 bases from J, with 16 bases between. CDR3 DNA: TGTGCCAGCCCAAAGGGGAAGGAATACACCGGGGAGCTGTTTTTT. Amino acids: CASPKGKEYTGELFF.

The V call is TRBV20-1, the J call TRBJ2-1; unclear D gene. CDR1 is DFQATT and CDR2 is SNEGSKA in the germline V gene (reference sequence). Trimming took 1 base from V and 7 from J, leaving 11 bases between them. CDR3 size: 13 residues. The CDR3 DNA reads as TGCAGTGCTAGAGGGGATCCCAATAATGAGCAGTTCTTC. Encoded protein: CSARGDPNNEQFF.

This clonotype turned up a few times. This chain links TRBV12-3 or TRBV12-4 with TRBJ2-7, with a weak D call TRBD2 (6 bases). The V end lost 7 bases, the J end lost 3 bases, and 10 bases lay between the germline ends. This CDR3 is 12 amino acids long. CDR3 coding DNA: TGTGCCAGCAATCTTAGCGGCTACGAGCAGTACTTC. This translates into CASNLSGYEQYF.

V and J are TRBV27 and TRBJ2-5; tentatively, D is TRBD1 (5 bases). Trimming pared 4 bases from V and 4 bases from J, leaving 10 bases between. Germline assignment: CDR1 MNHEY and CDR2 SMNVEV (reference sequence). This CDR3 is 13 amino acids long. This CDR3 is CASSSPGRETQYF. The CDR3, as DNA: TGTGCCAGCAGTTCACCAGGGCGAGAGACCCAGTACTTC.

This clonotype was observed a few times. The chain joins TRBV12-3 or TRBV12-4 to TRBJ2-7, with 13 bases lining up with TRBD2. CDR3 length equals 17 residues. V was clipped by 3 bases and J by 0 bases; unmatched bases: 5. The CDR3 DNA follows: TGTGCCAGCAGTTTGGGGGGACTAGCGGGGCCCTCCTACGAGCAGTACTTC. Protein sequence: CASSLGGLAGPSYEQYF.

The chain combines TRBV7-2 with TRBJ2-4; D may be TRBD1 or TRBD2 (5 bases each). V lost 1 base, J lost 6 bases, and 7 bases lay in between. This CDR3 spans 13 amino acids. The germline V gene has CDR1 SGHTA and CDR2 FQGNSA. CDR3 sequence reads: CASSLDGGNIQYF. DNA for the CDR3: TGTGCCAGCAGCTTAGATGGGGGAAACATTCAGTACTTC.

This CDR3 is CASSLTSGNSYNEQFF. The DNA for the CDR3 is TGTGCCAGCAGCCTTACTAGCGGGAACTCCTACAATGAGCAGTTCTTC. The chain uses TRBV7-2 and TRBJ2-1; 10 bases match TRBD2. The CDR3 totals 16 residues. J gave up 0 bases and V 5 bases, and 4 bases lay outside the gene matches. The V gene's germline CDR1 is SGHTA and CDR2 FQGNSA.

A remark on this clonotype: The junction departs from the called germline gene at one end, perhaps through a read error. The chain is built from TRBV7-7 and TRBJ2-5; no firm D call. TRBJ2-7 explains the end of the DNA better; the J call may be wrong. Looked up from germline, CDR1 is SSHAT and CDR2 is FNYEAQ (reference sequence). The CDR3 is 15 residues long. Here the CDR3 reads CASSLFYGRSYEQYF. CDR3 nucleotides: TGTGCTAGCAGCTTATTCTACGGCAGGTCTTACGAGCAGTACTTC.

This clonotype was found many times. DNA for the CDR3: TGCAGTGCTAGGGAGGGGTCCTACGAGCAGTACTTC. It translates to CSAREGSYEQYF. The rearrangement joins TRBV20-1 to TRBJ2-7, with D possibly TRBD2 on 6 matching bases. The V and J ends lost 3 bases and 1 base respectively, with 7 bases between them. This CDR3 contains 12 residues. Germline V CDR1 and CDR2: DFQATT, SNEGSKA (reference sequence).